Below are 20 T cell receptor beta chains sequenced from a single sample in a study of graft-versus-host responses after intestinal transplantation. Generated by immunoSEQ multiplex PCR, the TCRdb table keeps only in-frame clones and is missing some. The table lists tens of thousands of clones, just under 95% of them singletons. The sample consisted of PBMCs, taken 750 to 800 days after a first intestinal transplant, on the day of a second. The receptors come from a human patient who received an intestinal transplant, so some T cells may come from the graft donor.

V and J are TRBV30 and TRBJ2-5; D perhaps matches TRBD1 (6 bases). The CDR3 contains 14 residues. CDR1 is GTSNPN and CDR2 is SVGIG in the germline V gene (reference sequence). Between the trimmed V and J ends, which lost 2 bases and 1 base, there was a span of 11 bases. This CDR3 reads CAWSLGQSQETQYF. The DNA for the CDR3 is TGTGCCTGGAGTTTAGGACAGTCCCAAGAGACCCAGTACTTC.

V is TRBV27 and J is TRBJ2-3; the D is unclear. The length of the CDR3 is 15 residues. The germline V gene has CDR1 MNHEY and CDR2 SMNVEV (reference sequence). Trimming cost V 3 bases and J 7 bases, with 17 bases left between them. The CDR3: CASSFGSAPSYTQYF. The CDR3 DNA is TGTGCCAGCAGTTTTGGGTCGGCCCCGAGTTATACGCAGTATTTT.

The chain uses TRBV30 and TRBJ1-5, with 8 bases identical to TRBD1. The length of the CDR3 is 14 residues. Per the germline V gene, CDR1 is GTSNPN and CDR2 is SVGIG (reference sequence). The V and J ends lost 0 bases and 6 bases, in that order; junction bases with no gene match: 4. CDR3 nucleotide sequence: TGTGCCTGGAGTGTAGGACAGGGAGGTCAGCCCCAGCATTTT. Translating gives CAWSVGQGGQPQHF.

The chain links TRBV7-8 to TRBJ2-1; maybe TRBD1 (5 bases). Germline V gene lookup returns CDR1 SGHVS and CDR2 FQNEAQ. Trimming removed 1 base at V and 2 bases at J, with 15 bases between. This CDR3 spans 17 amino acids. The CDR3 DNA reads TGTGCCAGCAGCTTAGGCTCAGGGCTCATTACCTACAATGAGCAGTTCTTC. As protein: CASSLGSGLITYNEQFF.

The rearrangement links TRBV7-2 to TRBJ2-2, with D possibly TRBD2 on 7 matching bases. Trimming took 1 base from V and 7 from J, leaving 10 bases between them. The CDR3 loop spans 14 amino acids. Germline V gene data show CDR1 as SGHTA and CDR2 as FQGNSA. CDR3 region: CASSLGGGLGELFF. The CDR3, as DNA: TGTGCCAGCAGCTTAGGCGGGGGCCTCGGGGAGCTGTTTTTT.

The gene calls are TRBV9 and TRBJ2-1, with 8 positions matching TRBD2. V dropped 2 bases and J dropped 2; count of bases not matched to a gene: 9. The CDR3 totals 17 residues. Germline V lookup: CDR1 SGDLS, CDR2 YYNGEE. CDR3 sequence (DNA): TGTGCCAGCAGCGTGGCTTCGGGAGGGAGCGCCTACAATGAGCAGTTCTTC. Amino acid sequence: CASSVASGGSAYNEQFF.

The chain is built from TRBV27 and TRBJ1-1; TRBD1 matches at 8 bases. V lost 5 bases and J lost 10; bases outside the gene matches: 9. The CDR3 is made up of 13 amino acids. CDR1 MNHEY and CDR2 SMNVEV come from the germline V gene (reference sequence). The CDR3 loop reads CASSPSLQGGAFF. CDR3 nucleotide sequence: TGTGCCAGCAGTCCTTCCTTACAGGGGGGAGCTTTCTTT.

The chain joins TRBV5-1 to TRBJ1-4; TRBD1 aligns across 8 bases. CDR1 and CDR2 (germline): SGHRS, YFSETQ. The CDR3 has 14 amino acids. Trimming took 4 bases from V and 6 from J; bases not matched to a gene: 5. CDR3 loop: CASSPAGGDEKLFF. The CDR3 coding sequence is TGCGCCAGCAGCCCAGCAGGGGGCGATGAAAAACTGTTTTTT.

This sequence joins TRBV7-9 and TRBJ2-3; 7 bases match TRBD2. This CDR3 has 17 residues. The junction had 16 bases not matched to a gene; V was cut back by 5 bases and J by 5 bases. CDR1 and CDR2 from the germline V gene are SEHNR and FQNEAQ (reference sequence). In DNA, the CDR3 is TGTGCCAGCAGCGAACCCCGGGGTGCGGGAGTGGTAGATACGCAGTATTTT. This sequence encodes CASSEPRGAGVVDTQYF.

The chain carries TRBV9 and TRBJ2-7; no clear D. CDR1 SGDLS and CDR2 YYNGEE come from the germline V gene. The CDR3 consists of 14 residues. V was shortened by 0 bases and J by 6 bases, with 13 bases between the two germline ends. DNA of the CDR3: TGTGCCAGCAGCGTAGCGGATTCCGCTTTCGAGCAGTACTTC. Its protein is CASSVADSAFEQYF.

This clone was counted between two and nine times. This sequence joins TRBV7-3 and TRBJ2-7; maybe TRBD2 (6 bases). Germline V gives CDR1 SGHTA, CDR2 FQGTGA. The V and J ends lost 2 bases and 4 bases respectively, with 9 bases between them. This CDR3 is built from 13 residues. CDR3 bases: TGTGCCAGCAGCTTATCCGGGGGATACGAGCAGTACTTC. This sequence encodes CASSLSGGYEQYF.

The V call is TRBV28, the J call TRBJ2-7; D ambiguous. Germline CDR1 MDHEN, CDR2 SYDVKM. There are 12 residues in the CDR3. Trimming took off 1 base at V and 0 bases at J, with 1 base between the two ends. The CDR3 DNA reads TGTGCCAGCAGTTTATCCTCCTACGAGCAGTACTTC. Translation: CASSLSSYEQYF.

The rearrangement joins TRBV14 to TRBJ1-1; weak D call: TRBD1 (5 bases). Germline CDR1 is SGHDN and CDR2 is FVKESK. The CDR3 runs 11 residues. V was trimmed by 4 bases and J by 10 bases, leaving 10 bases between them. CDR3 sequence (DNA): TGTGCCAGCAGCCCGGACATAGGAGCTTTCTTT. This codes for CASSPDIGAFF.

This chain joins TRBV28 and TRBJ2-7; D remains ambiguous. V gave up 5 bases and J gave up 0 bases, with 5 bases separating them. CDR3 length: 12 residues. Germline CDR1 is MDHEN and CDR2 is SYDVKM. The CDR3 protein is CASSGFSYEQYF. The CDR3 DNA reads TGTGCCAGCAGTGGGTTCTCCTACGAGCAGTACTTC.

The chain is built from TRBV7-9 and TRBJ1-1; no clear D. The CDR3 is 13 amino acids. V was trimmed by 5 bases and J by 0 bases, leaving 7 bases between them. Germline CDR1 and CDR2: SEHNR and FQNEAQ (reference sequence). DNA of the CDR3: TGTGCCAGCAGCAGTGGTCTGAACACTGAAGCTTTCTTT. This gives the protein CASSSGLNTEAFF.

V and J are TRBV5-6 and TRBJ2-5; D is undetermined. This CDR3 is 13 amino acids long. Looked up from germline, CDR1 is SGHDT and CDR2 is YYEEEE. The ends were cut back, 2 bases at V and 5 bases at J, with 10 bases in the middle. The CDR3 DNA is TGTGCCAGCAGCTTAATCCCCCGGGAGACCCAGTACTTC. It specifies CASSLIPRETQYF.

This rearrangement joins TRBV15 to TRBJ1-1, with TRBD1 as a possible D gene (5 bases). The germline V gene has CDR1 LNHNV and CDR2 YYDKDF (reference sequence). Trimming removed 0 bases at V and 11 bases at J, with 16 bases between. The CDR3 sequence is 14 residues long. The CDR3 DNA reads as TGTGCCACCAGCAGAGAGGGGACTCTTTATTTGGCTTTCTTT. Its protein is CATSREGTLYLAFF. The full variable domain, in which reference TRBV15 and TRBJ1-1 provide the parts outside the CDR3, is DAMVIQNPRYQVTQFGKPVTLSCSQTLNHNVMYWYQQKSSQAPKLLFHYYDKDFNNEADTPDNFQSRRPNTSFCFLDIRSPGLGDTAMYLCATSREGTLYLAFFGQGTRLTVV.

J is TRBJ2-3 and V is TRBV6-5, with TRBD2 identical over 9 bases. Trimming cost V 6 bases and J 6 bases; bases outside gene matches: 10. Germline lookup yields CDR1 MNHEY and CDR2 SVGAGI. CDR3 size: 15 residues. CDR3 region: CASSPASGAGDTQYF. CDR3 sequence (DNA): TGTGCCAGCAGCCCAGCTAGCGGGGCCGGGGATACGCAGTATTTT.

This chain uses TRBV6-5 with TRBJ2-3; 10 bases fit TRBD1. Germline CDR1 MNHEY, CDR2 SVGAGI. The CDR3 has 15 residues. With V trimmed by 5 bases and J by 5 bases, 7 bases remained unmatched. DNA for the CDR3: TGTGCCAGCAGTGCCGGGACAGGGGTGAAAGATACGCAGTATTTT. Its protein product is CASSAGTGVKDTQYF.

This clone was observed a single time. The J gene is TRBJ2-6, the V gene TRBV28; 9 nucleotides match TRBD1. V gave up 5 bases and J gave up 0 bases; unmatched junction bases: 8. Germline loops: CDR1 MDHEN, CDR2 SYDVKM. This CDR3 has 18 amino acids. CDR3 coding DNA: TGTGCCAGCAGTGGGGGACAGGGATTGAGCTCTGGGGCCAACGTCCTGACTTTC. As protein: CASSGGQGLSSGANVLTF.